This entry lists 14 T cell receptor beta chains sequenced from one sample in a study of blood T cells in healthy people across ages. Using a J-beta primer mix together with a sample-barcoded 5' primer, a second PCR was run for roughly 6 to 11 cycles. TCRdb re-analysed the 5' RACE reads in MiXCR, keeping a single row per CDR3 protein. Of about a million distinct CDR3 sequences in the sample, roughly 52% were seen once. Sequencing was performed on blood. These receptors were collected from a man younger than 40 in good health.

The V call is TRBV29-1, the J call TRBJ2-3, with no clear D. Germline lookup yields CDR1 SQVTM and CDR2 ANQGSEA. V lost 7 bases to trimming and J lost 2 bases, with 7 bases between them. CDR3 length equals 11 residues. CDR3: CSGEFTDTQYF. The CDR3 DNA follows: TGCAGCGGCGAGTTCACAGATACGCAGTATTTT.

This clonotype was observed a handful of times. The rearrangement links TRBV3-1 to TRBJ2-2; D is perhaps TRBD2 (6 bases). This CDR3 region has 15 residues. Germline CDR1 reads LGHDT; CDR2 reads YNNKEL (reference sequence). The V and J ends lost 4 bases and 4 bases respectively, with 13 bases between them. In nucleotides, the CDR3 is TGTGCCAGCAGCCGAGAGGGACTCCGCACCGGGGAGCTGTTTTTT. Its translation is CASSREGLRTGELFF.

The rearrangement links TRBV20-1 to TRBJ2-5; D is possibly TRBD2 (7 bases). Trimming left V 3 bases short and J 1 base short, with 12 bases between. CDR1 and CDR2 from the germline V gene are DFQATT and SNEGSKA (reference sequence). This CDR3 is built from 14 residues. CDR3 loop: CSASAGALQETQYF. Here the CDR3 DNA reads TGCAGTGCTAGTGCGGGGGCCCTCCAAGAGACCCAGTACTTC.

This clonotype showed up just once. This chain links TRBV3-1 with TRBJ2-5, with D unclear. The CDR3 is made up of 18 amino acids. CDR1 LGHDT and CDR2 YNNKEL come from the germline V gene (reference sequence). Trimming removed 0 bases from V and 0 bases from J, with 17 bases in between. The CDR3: CASSQDSIGFPYQETQYF. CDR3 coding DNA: TGTGCCAGCAGCCAAGATTCGATTGGGTTCCCGTACCAAGAGACCCAGTACTTC.

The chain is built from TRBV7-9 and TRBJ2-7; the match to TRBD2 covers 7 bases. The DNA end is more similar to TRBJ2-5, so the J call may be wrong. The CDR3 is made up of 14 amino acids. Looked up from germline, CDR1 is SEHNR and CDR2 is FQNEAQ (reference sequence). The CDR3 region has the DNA TGTGCCAGCAGCTTTGTCCTAGCGGAAGCGACCCAGTACTTC. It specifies CASSFVLAEATQYF.

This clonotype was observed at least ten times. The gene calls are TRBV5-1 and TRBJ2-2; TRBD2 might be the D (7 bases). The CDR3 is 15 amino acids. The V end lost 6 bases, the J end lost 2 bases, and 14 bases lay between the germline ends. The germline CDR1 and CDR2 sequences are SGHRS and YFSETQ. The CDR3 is CASKDGGPNTGELFF. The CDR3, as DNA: TGCGCCAGCAAGGACGGGGGGCCAAACACCGGGGAGCTGTTTTTT.

The CDR3 is CASKATKDYNEQYF. CDR3 coding DNA: TGCGCCAGCAAGGCCACAAAAGACTACAATGAGCAGTACTTC. The chain couples TRBV4-3 to TRBJ2-7; tentatively, D is TRBD2 (5 bases). Trimming stripped 7 bases from V and 7 bases from J, with 20 bases between. Germline loops: CDR1 LGHNA, CDR2 YSLEER. The CDR3 contains 14 residues.

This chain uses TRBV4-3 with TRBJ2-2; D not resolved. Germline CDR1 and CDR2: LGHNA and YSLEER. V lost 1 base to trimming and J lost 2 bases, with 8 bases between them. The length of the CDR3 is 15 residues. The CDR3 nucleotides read TGCGCCAGCAGCCAAGGACACGATAACACCGGGGAGCTGTTTTTT. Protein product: CASSQGHDNTGELFF.

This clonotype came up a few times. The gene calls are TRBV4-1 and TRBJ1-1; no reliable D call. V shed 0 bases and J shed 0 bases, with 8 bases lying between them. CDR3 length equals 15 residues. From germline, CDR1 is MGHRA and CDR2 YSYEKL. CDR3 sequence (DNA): TGCGCCAGCAGCCAAGAGGGCAATCTGAACACTGAAGCTTTCTTT. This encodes CASSQEGNLNTEAFF.

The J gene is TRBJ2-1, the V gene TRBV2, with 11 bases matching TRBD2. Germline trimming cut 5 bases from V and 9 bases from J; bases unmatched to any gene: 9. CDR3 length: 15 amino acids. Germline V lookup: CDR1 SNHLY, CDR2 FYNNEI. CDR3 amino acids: CASSIAGGFNSEQFF. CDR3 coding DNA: TGTGCCAGCAGTATAGCGGGGGGGTTTAACAGTGAGCAGTTCTTC.

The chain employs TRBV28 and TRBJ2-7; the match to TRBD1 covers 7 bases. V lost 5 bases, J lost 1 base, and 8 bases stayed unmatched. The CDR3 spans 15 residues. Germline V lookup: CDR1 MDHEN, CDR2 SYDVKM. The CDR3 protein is CASSGGQTVSYEQYF. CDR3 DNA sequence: TGTGCCAGCAGTGGGGGACAGACTGTATCCTACGAGCAGTACTTC.

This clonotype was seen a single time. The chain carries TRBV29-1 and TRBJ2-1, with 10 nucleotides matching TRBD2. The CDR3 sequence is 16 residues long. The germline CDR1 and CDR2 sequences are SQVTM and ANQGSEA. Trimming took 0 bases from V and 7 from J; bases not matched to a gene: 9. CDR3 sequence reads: CSVEDQGSGRINEQFF. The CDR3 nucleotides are TGCAGCGTTGAAGATCAGGGTAGCGGGAGGATTAATGAGCAGTTCTTC.

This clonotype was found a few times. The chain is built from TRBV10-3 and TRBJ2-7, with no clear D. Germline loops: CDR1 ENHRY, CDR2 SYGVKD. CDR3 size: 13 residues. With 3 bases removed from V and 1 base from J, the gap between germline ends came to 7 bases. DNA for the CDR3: TGTGCCATCAGTGACCCGAATTCCTACGAGCAGTACTTC. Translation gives CAISDPNSYEQYF.

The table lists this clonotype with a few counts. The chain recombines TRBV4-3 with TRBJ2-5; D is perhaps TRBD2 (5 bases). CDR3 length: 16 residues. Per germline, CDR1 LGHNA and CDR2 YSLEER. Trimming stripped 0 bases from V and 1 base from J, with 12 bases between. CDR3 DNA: TGCGCCAGCAGCCAAGATCGTCAAGCGGCCCAAGAGACCCAGTACTTC. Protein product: CASSQDRQAAQETQYF.